The clone carrying this TCR beta chain is a singleton in its sample. The antigen is unknown. Patients had blood sampled at baseline and again on cycle 4 day 1 and cycle 7 day 1. Produced via immunoSEQ multiplex PCR; TCRdb's table is partial and in-frame only. The table lists tens of thousands of clones, approximately 90% of them singletons. This sample was taken from a study of OX40 agonist ivuxolimab in advanced cancers. Whole-study results and caveats: Circulating CD4+ and CD8+ T cells showed clonal expansion by week 6 at 0.1 to 3.0 mg/kg. Relative to CD4+, CD8+ T cells held more expanded clones on average.

Germline values: CDR1 SGHTS, CDR2 YDEGEE. This CDR3 comprises 17 residues. V dropped 0 bases and J dropped 7 bases, with 19 bases sitting between them. This specimen consisted of CD4+ or CD8+ T cells sorted from blood, obtained in a trial of the OX40 agonist ivuxolimab. The sequence was collected from an adult with an advanced solid tumor such as melanoma, head and neck, liver or kidney cancer. This chain joins TRBV5-8 and TRBJ1-4; TRBD1 might be the D (6 bases). The chain's CDR3 is CASSLGDMVGRSEKLFF. CDR3 nucleotides: TGTGCCAGCAGCTTGGGGGACATGGTAGGCAGAAGTGAAAAACTGTTTTTT.